This passage covers 26 T cell receptor beta chains from one sample sequenced in a study of cytomegalovirus exposure and HLA in healthy donors. PCR employed 60 Vbeta and 13 Jbeta primers. Measured with immunoSEQ multiplex PCR; TCRdb has only the in-frame clones, and not every one. The table shows about 180,000 clones, with more than 60% occurring only once. The sample consisted of PBMCs. The source is a man aged 18 to 29 in good health and CMV-seronegative.

The CDR3 nucleotides are TGCAGCGTAAGAGGACAGGATAAAATGAACACTGAAGCTTTCTTT. It codes for CSVRGQDKMNTEAFF. The V call is TRBV29-1, the J call TRBJ1-1; 7 positions agree with TRBD1. CDR1 is SQVTM, CDR2 ANQGSEA, per germline. V shed 6 bases and J 0 bases; nucleotides not matched to a gene: 10. The CDR3 runs to 15 residues.

V usage is TRBV6-5 and J usage is TRBJ2-5; D is unresolved. The V gene lost 8 bases and the J gene lost 6 bases, with 13 bases spanning the gap. Germline V gives CDR1 MNHEY, CDR2 SVGAGI. The CDR3 has 12 amino acids. The CDR3: CASGLRRQTQYF. The CDR3 region has the DNA TGTGCCAGCGGGCTCCGCCGACAGACCCAGTACTTC.

Points on this clone: The identical CDR3 is also encoded by other nucleotide sequences in the sample. This chain uses TRBV18 with TRBJ1-5; 7 bases agree with TRBD1. The trim removed 2 bases at V and 4 bases at J, leaving 2 bases unmatched. The CDR3 totals 14 residues. Germline assignment: CDR1 KGHSH and CDR2 LQKENI. The CDR3 reads CASSPSGGNQPQHF. CDR3 bases: TGTGCCAGCTCACCATCAGGGGGAAATCAGCCCCAGCATTTT. Full variable domain (rest looked up from reference TRBV18 and TRBJ1-5): NAGVMQNPRHLVRRRGQEARLRCSPMKGHSHVYWYRQLPEEGLKFMVYLQKENIIDESGMPKERFSAEFPKEGPSILRIQQVVRGDSAAYFCASSPSGGNQPQHFGDGTRLSIL.

The chain employs TRBV4-3 and TRBJ2-7, with D tentatively TRBD1 (6 bases). CDR3 size: 15 residues. Germline CDR1 is LGHNA and CDR2 is YSLEER. Between the trimmed V and J ends, which lost 0 bases and 2 bases, there was a span of 11 bases. CDR3: CASSQDNNRAYEQYF. The DNA of the CDR3 is TGCGCCAGCAGCCAAGATAACAACAGGGCCTACGAGCAGTACTTC.

The V and J genes are TRBV25-1 and TRBJ2-5, with no clear D. The J call may not be correct, given that the DNA end is closer to TRBJ2-7. Germline CDR1 and CDR2: MGHDK and SYGVNS. This CDR3 region has 11 residues. CDR3 sequence: CASSEYYEQYF. Written as DNA, the CDR3 is TGTGCCAGCAGTGAGTACTACGAGCAGTACTTC.

This clone was seen once. The chain recombines TRBV7-2 with TRBJ2-7, with D possibly matching TRBD2 (6 bases). Trimming stripped 5 bases from V and 2 bases from J, with 16 bases between. Germline CDR1 SGHTA, CDR2 FQGNSA. The length of the CDR3 is 15 residues. The CDR3 coding sequence is TGTGCCAGCAGCGAAAGTCCTAGCGCCGCCTACGAGCAGTACTTC. This codes for CASSESPSAAYEQYF.

The chain has TRBV6-1 and TRBJ1-4; D might be TRBD1 (6 bases). This CDR3 has 14 residues. Germline CDR1 MNHNS, CDR2 SASEGT. The ends were cut back, 10 bases at V and 7 bases at J, with 19 bases in the middle. The DNA of the CDR3 is TGTGCCACCTCCCCGACAGGATATCGTGAAAAACTGTTTTTT. It encodes CATSPTGYREKLFF.

The table lists this clone with a count of one. CDR3 residues: CSVEDSSTGDTYEQYF. The CDR3 coding sequence is TGCAGCGTTGAAGACTCGTCGACAGGGGATACCTACGAGCAGTACTTC. The rearrangement links TRBV29-1 to TRBJ2-7; the match to TRBD1 covers 8 bases. CDR3 size: 16 residues. Looked up from germline, CDR1 is SQVTM and CDR2 is ANQGSEA. With 0 bases clipped from V and 2 bases from J, the junction kept 9 bases outside the gene matches.

In its sample, this clone was seen once. V gene TRBV6-6 combines with J gene TRBJ1-2; possible D gene TRBD1, 5 bases. The germline V gene encodes CDR1 MNHNY and CDR2 SVGAGI (reference sequence). Trimming took off 6 bases at V and 4 bases at J, with 18 bases between the two ends. The CDR3 length is 15 residues. The CDR3 reads CASREQEERRYGYTF. The CDR3 nucleotides are TGTGCCAGCAGGGAACAGGAAGAGAGGCGCTATGGCTACACCTTC.

This clone came up once. CDR3 DNA sequence: TGCGCCAGCAGCCAAGGAGCTAGCCGGAGACAATCAGATACGCAGTATTTT. This sequence encodes CASSQGASRRQSDTQYF. The rearrangement links TRBV4-3 to TRBJ2-3; possibly TRBD2 for D (5 bases). With 1 base removed from V and 4 bases from J, the gap between germline ends came to 18 bases. Per the germline V gene, CDR1 is LGHNA and CDR2 is YSLEER. The CDR3 has 17 amino acids.

V usage is TRBV19 and J usage is TRBJ1-3, with D possibly being TRBD1 (6 bases). V was shortened by 0 bases and J by 0 bases, with 12 bases between the two germline ends. The CDR3 covers 17 residues. CDR1 and CDR2 (germline): LNHDA, SQIVND (reference sequence). The CDR3, as DNA: TGTGCCAGTAGTATAGACTCGGGGACAAGCTCTGGAAACACCATATATTTT. Amino acid sequence: CASSIDSGTSSGNTIYF.

The genes are TRBV27 and TRBJ2-5; TRBD2 might be the D (6 bases). The J call may be faulty, since TRBJ2-7 better matches the DNA end. CDR1 is MNHEY and CDR2 is SMNVEV in the germline V gene (reference sequence). The CDR3 extends over 14 amino acids. CDR3 coding DNA: TGTGCCAGCAGTTTAGATCCGGGAGTCCACGAGCAGTACTTC. Residues: CASSLDPGVHEQYF.

V gene TRBV6-5 combines with J gene TRBJ2-7, with a tentative D call TRBD2 (5 bases). This CDR3 region has 15 residues. The germline V gene encodes CDR1 MNHEY and CDR2 SVGAGI. V lost 0 bases, J lost 2 bases, and 11 bases lay in between. CDR3: CASSYSGSGAYEQYF. In nucleotides, the CDR3 is TGTGCCAGCAGTTACTCGGGAAGCGGTGCCTACGAGCAGTACTTC.

This clone has a handful of counts. V gene TRBV19 combines with J gene TRBJ1-1; no reliable D call. Trimming removed 7 bases from V and 3 bases from J, with 12 bases in between. Germline V gene lookup returns CDR1 LNHDA and CDR2 SQIVND (reference sequence). There are 13 residues in the CDR3. CDR3 residues: CASNPDADTEAFF. The CDR3 region has the DNA TGTGCCAGTAACCCGGATGCGGACACTGAAGCTTTCTTT. The full variable domain, completed using reference TRBV19 and TRBJ1-1, is DGGITQSPKYLFRKEGQNVTLSCEQNLNHDAMYWYRQDPGQGLRLIYYSQIVNDFQKGDIAEGYSVSREKKESFPLTVTSAQKNPTAFYLCASNPDADTEAFFGQGTRLTVV.

This clone showed up just a few times. V usage is TRBV6-4 and J usage is TRBJ1-2; TRBD1 matches 8 bases. CDR3 size: 14 residues. Germline V gives CDR1 MRHNA, CDR2 SNTAGT. Trimming at V came to 2 bases and at J to 7 bases, leaving 6 bases not matched to a gene. CDR3 DNA: TGTGCCAGCAGTGACGGACAGGGATTGAGTGGCTACACCTTC. Protein sequence: CASSDGQGLSGYTF.

The chain joins TRBV11-3 to TRBJ2-2; TRBD2 is a possible D gene (5 bases). This CDR3 region has 13 residues. Between the trimmed V and J ends, which lost 9 bases and 4 bases, there was a span of 12 bases. The germline V gene has CDR1 SGHNT and CDR2 YENEEA. The CDR3 DNA is TGTGCCAGTGCTTCGGGGTTCACCGGGGAGCTGTTTTTT. Translation gives CASASGFTGELFF.

This clone was seen just once. This chain's CDR3 is CASSPTVTYEQYF. In DNA, the CDR3 is TGTGCCAGCAGCCCCACGGTAACCTACGAGCAGTACTTC. This sequence joins TRBV11-3 and TRBJ2-7; D ambiguous. V was cut by 5 bases and J by 2 bases, with 10 bases left in between. This CDR3 spans 13 amino acids. The germline gives CDR1 SGHNT, CDR2 YENEEA.

CDR3: CAWSRGDKVTYEQYF. Here the CDR3 DNA reads TGTGCCTGGAGCCGAGGGGACAAGGTAACCTACGAGCAGTACTTC. V is TRBV30 and J is TRBJ2-7; tentative D call: TRBD1 (6 bases). The CDR3 covers 15 residues. Between the trimmed V and J ends, which lost 3 bases and 2 bases, there was a span of 17 bases. The germline CDR1 and CDR2 sequences are GTSNPN and SVGIG (reference sequence).

The V and J genes are TRBV18 and TRBJ2-3, with 7 bases matching TRBD2. The germline gives CDR1 KGHSH, CDR2 LQKENI. Losses at the gene ends were 4 bases for V and 7 bases for J; bases not matched to a gene: 8. This CDR3 contains 14 residues. The CDR3 region is CASSLAGVSNTQYF. The CDR3 coding sequence is TGTGCCAGCTCACTTGCGGGAGTCTCCAATACGCAGTATTTT.

The CDR3 here is CASSIWGVDTQYF. The CDR3 DNA reads as TGTGCCAGTAGTATTTGGGGGGTAGATACGCAGTATTTT. The J gene is TRBJ2-3, the V gene TRBV19; the D gene is possibly TRBD2 (6 bases). The CDR3 runs to 13 residues. Trimming pared 3 bases from V and 5 bases from J, leaving 9 bases between. Germline CDR1 and CDR2: LNHDA and SQIVND (reference sequence).

The chain links TRBV6-1 to TRBJ1-6; a possible D gene is TRBD1 (6 bases). The length of the CDR3 is 14 residues. V shed 6 bases and J shed 9 bases, with 15 bases lying between them. CDR1 is MNHNS, CDR2 SASEGT, per germline. For the CDR3, the DNA is TGTGCCAGCAGCGAGAGGGGGGGAGGTTCACCCCTCCACTTT. It specifies CASSERGGGSPLHF.

V gene TRBV7-3 combines with J gene TRBJ1-4; D perhaps matches TRBD1 (5 bases). V was shortened by 5 bases and J by 8 bases, with 18 bases between the two germline ends. The CDR3 totals 15 residues. Looked up from germline, CDR1 is SGHTA and CDR2 is FQGTGA. The CDR3: CASSHRPGHGEKLFF. CDR3 DNA sequence: TGTGCCAGCAGCCACAGGCCCGGTCATGGAGAAAAACTGTTTTTT.

The chain recombines TRBV15 with TRBJ1-1; D is perhaps TRBD1 (6 bases). CDR3 length: 15 residues. The V gene lost 4 bases and the J gene lost 1 base, with 13 bases spanning the gap. Germline V CDR1 and CDR2: LNHNV, YYDKDF (reference sequence). Here the CDR3 DNA reads TGTGCCACCAGCAAGTACAGGGTAGGGAACACTGAAGCTTTCTTT. Protein: CATSKYRVGNTEAFF.

The chain carries TRBV7-2 and TRBJ1-5, with 9 bases aligning to TRBD1. This CDR3 is built from 15 residues. CDR1 SGHTA and CDR2 FQGNSA come from the germline V gene. After removal of 5 bases from V and 3 bases from J, the junction contained 5 bases not matched to a gene. The CDR3 DNA sequence: TGTGCCAGCAGCCTCGGGACAGGGAACAATCAGCCCCAGCATTTT. It specifies CASSLGTGNNQPQHF. The entire variable domain, with the rest obtained from reference TRBV7-2 and TRBJ1-5, is as follows: GAGVSQSPSNKVTEKGKDVELRCDPISGHTALYWYRQSLGQGLEFLIYFQGNSAPDKSGLPSDRFSAERTGGSVSTLTIQRTQQEDSAVYLCASSLGTGNNQPQHFGDGTRLSIL.

V gene TRBV30 combines with J gene TRBJ1-2; 7 bases are shared with TRBD1. With 5 bases clipped from V and 1 base from J, the junction kept 10 bases outside the gene matches. This CDR3 spans 15 amino acids. Germline CDR1 GTSNPN, CDR2 SVGIG (reference sequence). CDR3 in amino acids: CAWEEGAGSNYGYTF. In DNA form, the CDR3 reads TGTGCCTGGGAGGAGGGGGCCGGGAGTAACTATGGCTACACCTTC.

V usage is TRBV15 and J usage is TRBJ1-5; D may be TRBD1 (5 bases). CDR1 and CDR2 (germline): LNHNV, YYDKDF (reference sequence). The CDR3 consists of 16 residues. With 2 bases removed from V and 5 bases from J, the gap between germline ends came to 16 bases. CDR3 nucleotides: TGTGCCACCAGCAGACCGTCGGGGGGTTGGCATCAGCCCCAGCATTTT. The encoded protein is CATSRPSGGWHQPQHF.